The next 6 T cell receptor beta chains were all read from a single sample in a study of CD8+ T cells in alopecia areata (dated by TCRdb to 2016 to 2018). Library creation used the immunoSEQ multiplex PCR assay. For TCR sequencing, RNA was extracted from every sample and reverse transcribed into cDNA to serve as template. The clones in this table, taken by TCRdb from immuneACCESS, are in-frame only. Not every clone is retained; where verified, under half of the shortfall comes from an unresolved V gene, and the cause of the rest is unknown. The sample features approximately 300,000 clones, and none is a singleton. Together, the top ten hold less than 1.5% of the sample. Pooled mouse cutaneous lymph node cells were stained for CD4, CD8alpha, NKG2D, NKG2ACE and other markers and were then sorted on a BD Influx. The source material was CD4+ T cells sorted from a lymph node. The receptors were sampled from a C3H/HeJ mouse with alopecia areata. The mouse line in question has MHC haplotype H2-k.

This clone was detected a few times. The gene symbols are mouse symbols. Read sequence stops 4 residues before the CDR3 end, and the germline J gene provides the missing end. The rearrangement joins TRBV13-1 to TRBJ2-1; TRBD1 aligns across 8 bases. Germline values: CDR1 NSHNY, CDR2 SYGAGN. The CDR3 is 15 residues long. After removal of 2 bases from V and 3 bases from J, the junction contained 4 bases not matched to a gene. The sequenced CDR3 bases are TGTGCCAGCAGTGACAGGGGGCCCTCCTATGCT. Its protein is CASSDRGPSYA. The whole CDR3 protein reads CASSDRGPSYAEQFF.

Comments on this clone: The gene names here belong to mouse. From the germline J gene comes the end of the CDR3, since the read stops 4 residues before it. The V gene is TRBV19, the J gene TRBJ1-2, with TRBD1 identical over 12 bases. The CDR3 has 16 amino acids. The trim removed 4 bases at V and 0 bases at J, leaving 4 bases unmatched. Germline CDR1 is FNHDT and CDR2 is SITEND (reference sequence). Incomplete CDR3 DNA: TGTGCCAGCAGTCCCGGGACAGGGGGCCCAAACTCC. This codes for CASSPGTGGPNS. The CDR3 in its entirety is CASSPGTGGPNSDYTF.

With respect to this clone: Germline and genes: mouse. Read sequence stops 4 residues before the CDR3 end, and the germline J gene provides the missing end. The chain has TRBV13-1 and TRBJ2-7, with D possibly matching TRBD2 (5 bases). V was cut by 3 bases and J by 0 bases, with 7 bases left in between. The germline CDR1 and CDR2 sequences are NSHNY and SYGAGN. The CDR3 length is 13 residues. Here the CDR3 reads CASSATGSYEQYF. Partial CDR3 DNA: TGTGCCAGCAGTGCAACTGGCTCCTAT.

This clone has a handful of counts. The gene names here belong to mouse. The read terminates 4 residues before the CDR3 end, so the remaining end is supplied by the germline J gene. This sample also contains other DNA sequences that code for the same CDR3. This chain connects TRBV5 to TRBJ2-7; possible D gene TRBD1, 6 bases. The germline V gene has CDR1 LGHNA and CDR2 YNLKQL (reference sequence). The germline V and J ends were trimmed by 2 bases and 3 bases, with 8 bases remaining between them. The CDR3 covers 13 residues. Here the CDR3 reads CASSQRDNYEQYF. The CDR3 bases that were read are TGTGCCAGCAGCCAAAGGGACAACTAT.

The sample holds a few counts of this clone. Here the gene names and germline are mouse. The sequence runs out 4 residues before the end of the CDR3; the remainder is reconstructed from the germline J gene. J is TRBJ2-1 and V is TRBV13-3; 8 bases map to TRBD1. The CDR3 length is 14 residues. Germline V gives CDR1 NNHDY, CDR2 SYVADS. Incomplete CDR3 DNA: TGTGCCAGCAGTGCCCGGACAGGGAAGGCT. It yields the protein CASSARTGKA. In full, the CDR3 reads CASSARTGKAEQFF.

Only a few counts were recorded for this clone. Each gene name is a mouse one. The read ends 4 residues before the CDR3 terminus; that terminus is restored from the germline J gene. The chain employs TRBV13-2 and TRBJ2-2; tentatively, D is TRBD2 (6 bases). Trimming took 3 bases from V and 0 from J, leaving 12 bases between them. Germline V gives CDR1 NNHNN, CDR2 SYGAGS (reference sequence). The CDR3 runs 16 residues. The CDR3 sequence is CASGAPGLSNTGQLYF. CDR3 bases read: TGTGCCAGCGGTGCTCCGGGACTTTCAAACACCGGG.